The 6 T cell receptor beta chains presented below share a single source sample, sequenced in a study of blood T cell repertoires in COVID-19. Only in-frame clones appear in the TCRdb table, and some are missing; sequencing was by immunoSEQ multiplex PCR. The repertoire holds 140,000 or so clones, with 80% to 90% as singletons. Sequencing input: peripheral blood. The receptors were sampled from a man aged 55 to 70 with active or convalescent COVID-19.

This chain connects TRBV27 to TRBJ2-7; a possible D gene is TRBD1 (6 bases). The CDR3 has 15 amino acids. Germline-derived CDR1 and CDR2 are MNHEY and SMNVEV (reference sequence). Trimming pared 4 bases from V and 0 bases from J, leaving 13 bases between. As DNA, the CDR3 is TGTGCCAGCAGTTCTTATCGACAGGCCTCCTACGAGCAGTACTTC. Translating gives CASSSYRQASYEQYF.

The chain combines TRBV29-1 with TRBJ1-2; 7 positions agree with TRBD1. With 7 bases clipped from V and 3 bases from J, the junction kept 11 bases outside the gene matches. The CDR3 runs 14 residues. Germline lookup yields CDR1 SQVTM and CDR2 ANQGSEA. CDR3 protein: CSATKTGVDYGYTF. The CDR3 DNA follows: TGCAGCGCAACCAAAACAGGGGTCGACTATGGCTACACCTTC.

The chain uses TRBV6-5 and TRBJ1-2; 7 bases are a match to TRBD1. The CDR3 contains 13 residues. Germline V gives CDR1 MNHEY, CDR2 SVGAGI. Germline trimming cut 0 bases from V and 7 bases from J; bases unmatched to any gene: 2. The DNA for the CDR3 is TGTGCCAGCAGTTACTCGGCAGGGGGTGGCTACACCTTC. Translation: CASSYSAGGGYTF.

The chain uses TRBV5-4 and TRBJ2-1, with 12 nucleotides matching TRBD2. The V gene end was trimmed by 4 bases and the J gene end by 8 bases; junction bases not matched to a gene: 7. This CDR3 is built from 15 residues. The germline V gene has CDR1 SGHNT and CDR2 YYREEE (reference sequence). CDR3 residues: CASSLRLAGVDEQFF. CDR3 DNA: TGTGCCAGCAGCCTTCGACTAGCGGGAGTGGATGAGCAGTTCTTC.

This chain uses TRBV10-3 with TRBJ2-7, with D perhaps TRBD2 (5 bases). The CDR3 has 13 residues. V lost 9 bases to trimming and J lost 0 bases, with 12 bases between them. Per germline, CDR1 ENHRY and CDR2 SYGVKD. The CDR3 bases are TGTGCCATTGGGAGCGGAATCTCCTACGAGCAGTACTTC. Encoded protein: CAIGSGISYEQYF.

The chain has TRBV4-1 and TRBJ2-2; D perhaps matches TRBD2 (5 bases). CDR3 size: 15 residues. The ends were cut back, 6 bases at V and 3 bases at J, with 14 bases in the middle. CDR1 and CDR2 (germline): MGHRA, YSYEKL. The CDR3 protein is CASRPRGGDTGELFF. The CDR3 DNA sequence: TGCGCCAGCAGACCTAGAGGAGGTGACACCGGGGAGCTGTTTTTT.